The subject of this entry is one T cell receptor beta chain. This sample was included in a study of monozygotic twins with inflammatory bowel disease. The CDR3 sequence is 17 residues long. Germline-derived CDR1 and CDR2 are LGHNA and YNFKEQ. TCRdb derives one entry per CDR3 protein from the 5' RACE reads, leaving out DNA. Its table records 110,000 to 150,000 distinct CDR3 sequences. This TCR was recovered from a human donor with ulcerative colitis or Crohn's disease, or a healthy co-twin of an affected twin (not recorded which). Sequencing was carried out using blood. V is TRBV4-2 and J is TRBJ2-1; with no DNA, the TCRdb D assignment of TRBD2 cannot be verified. CDR3 sequence reads: CASSQDFSGLFYNEQFF.